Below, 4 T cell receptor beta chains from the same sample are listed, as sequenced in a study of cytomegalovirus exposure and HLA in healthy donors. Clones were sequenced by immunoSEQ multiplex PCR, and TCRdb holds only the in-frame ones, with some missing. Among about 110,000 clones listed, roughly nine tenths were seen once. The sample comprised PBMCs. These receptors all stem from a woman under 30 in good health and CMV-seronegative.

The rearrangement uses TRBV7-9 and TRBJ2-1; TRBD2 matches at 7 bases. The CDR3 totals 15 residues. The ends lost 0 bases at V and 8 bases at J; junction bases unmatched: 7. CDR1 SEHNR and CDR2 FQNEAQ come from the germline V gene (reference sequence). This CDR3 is CASSLAGGSGDEQFF. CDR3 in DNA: TGTGCCAGCAGCTTAGCGGGAGGGTCCGGGGATGAGCAGTTCTTC.

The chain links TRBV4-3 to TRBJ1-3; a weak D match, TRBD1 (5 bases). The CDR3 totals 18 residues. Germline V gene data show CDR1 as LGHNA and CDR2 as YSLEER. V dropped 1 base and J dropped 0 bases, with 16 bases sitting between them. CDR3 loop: CASSQVDSGAPSGNTIYF. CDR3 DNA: TGCGCCAGCAGCCAAGTTGACAGTGGAGCTCCCTCTGGAAACACCATATATTTT.

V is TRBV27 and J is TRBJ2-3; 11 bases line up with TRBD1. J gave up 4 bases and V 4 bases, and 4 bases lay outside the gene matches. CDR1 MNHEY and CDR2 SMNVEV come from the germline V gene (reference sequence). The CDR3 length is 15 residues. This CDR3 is CASSSGTGGPDTQYF. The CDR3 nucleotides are TGTGCCAGCAGTTCCGGGACAGGGGGGCCAGATACGCAGTATTTT.

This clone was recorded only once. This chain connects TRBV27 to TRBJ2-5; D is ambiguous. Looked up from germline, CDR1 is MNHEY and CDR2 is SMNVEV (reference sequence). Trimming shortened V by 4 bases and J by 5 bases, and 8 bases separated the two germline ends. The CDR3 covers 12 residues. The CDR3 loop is CASSSPSETQYF. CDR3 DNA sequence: TGTGCCAGCAGTTCCCCTTCCGAGACCCAGTACTTC.